This entry lists 10 T cell receptor beta chains sequenced from one sample in a study of cytomegalovirus exposure and HLA in healthy donors. A multiplex PCR was run with 60 Vbeta primers and 13 Jbeta primers. TCRdb's copy holds only in-frame clones and misses some; the assay was immunoSEQ multiplex PCR. This table has about 82,000 clones, approximately 70% appearing once. What was sequenced was PBMCs. These receptors came from a man between 60 and 75 years old in good health and CMV-seronegative.

The genes are TRBV6-1 and TRBJ2-7; 8 positions match TRBD1. The germline V gene encodes CDR1 MNHNS and CDR2 SASEGT. CDR3 length equals 14 residues. V was clipped by 6 bases and J by 4 bases; unmatched bases: 8. The CDR3 sequence: CASRADRVLYEQYF. CDR3 in DNA: TGTGCCAGCAGGGCGGACAGGGTTTTGTACGAGCAGTACTTC.

This chain links TRBV6-6 with TRBJ1-1; a possible D gene is TRBD1 (5 bases). The germline gives CDR1 MNHNY, CDR2 SVGAGI (reference sequence). The V gene lost 5 bases and the J gene lost 5 bases, with 18 bases spanning the gap. This CDR3 is 15 amino acids long. CDR3 region: CASSTLDTQDTEAFF. The CDR3 nucleotides read TGTGCCAGCAGTACCCTGGACACACAGGATACTGAAGCTTTCTTT.

A word on this clone: One junction end disagrees with the germline gene, perhaps due to a read error. The chain uses TRBV14 and TRBJ1-4; 9 bases fit TRBD1. Germline CDR1 and CDR2: SGHDN and FVKESK. The CDR3 has 15 residues. The CDR3, as DNA: TGTGCCAGTAGCCAAGATGGAACAGGGGGCAAAAAACTGTTTTTT. It is translated as CASSQDGTGGKKLFF.

The chain carries TRBV29-1 and TRBJ1-1, with unresolved D. This CDR3 is built from 13 residues. V lost 1 base and J 7 bases, leaving 13 bases between the germline ends. From germline, CDR1 is SQVTM and CDR2 ANQGSEA. CDR3 region: CSVEVGARVEAFF. The CDR3 DNA follows: TGCAGCGTTGAAGTAGGAGCGAGGGTTGAAGCTTTCTTT.

The chain joins TRBV5-6 to TRBJ1-3, with TRBD1 matching 7 bases. V was pared by 4 bases and J by 14 bases, with 15 bases of the junction left unmatched. The V gene's germline CDR1 is SGHDT and CDR2 YYEEEE. The CDR3 loop spans 14 amino acids. CDR3 in amino acids: CASSANARTGGVYF. Here the CDR3 DNA reads TGTGCCAGCAGCGCGAACGCCCGGACAGGCGGAGTATATTTT.

The chain combines TRBV2 with TRBJ2-2, with TRBD1 identical over 8 bases. The length of the CDR3 is 15 residues. J was trimmed by 6 bases and V by 0 bases; bases with no gene match: 3. Germline V gene data show CDR1 as SNHLY and CDR2 as FYNNEI. CDR3 sequence reads: CASSEARTGSGELFF. Here the CDR3 DNA reads TGTGCCAGCAGTGAAGCACGGACAGGGTCCGGGGAGCTGTTTTTT.

This clone has a single count. The CDR3 here is CAGGQENTEAFF. The CDR3 DNA follows: TGCGCCGGTGGACAGGAGAACACTGAAGCTTTCTTT. The J gene is TRBJ1-1, the V gene TRBV10-1; TRBD1 agrees at 7 bases. CDR3 length: 12 amino acids. The trim removed 11 bases at V and 1 base at J, leaving 4 bases unmatched. CDR1 and CDR2 from the germline V gene are WNHNN and SYGVQD (reference sequence).

The rearrangement joins TRBV5-6 to TRBJ2-2, with D possibly matching TRBD2 (6 bases). The CDR3 extends over 15 amino acids. Trimming cost V 0 bases and J 5 bases, with 11 bases left between them. CDR1 SGHDT and CDR2 YYEEEE come from the germline V gene. The CDR3 here is CASSLGAGGTGELFF. The DNA of the CDR3 is TGTGCCAGCAGCTTGGGGGCTGGGGGGACCGGGGAGCTGTTTTTT. Looking up the rest from reference TRBV5-6 and TRBJ2-2 gives the full variable domain: DAGVTQSPTHLIKTRGQQVTLRCSPKSGHDTVSWYQQALGQGPQFIFQYYEEEERQRGNFPDRFSGHQFPNYSSELNVNALLLGDSALYLCASSLGAGGTGELFFGEGSRLTVL.

The genes are TRBV5-1 and TRBJ2-6; D is undetermined. The CDR3 length is 17 residues. Looked up from germline, CDR1 is SGHRS and CDR2 is YFSETQ. V was clipped by 4 bases and J by 0 bases, with 14 bases between them. This chain's CDR3 is CASSLGEIYSGANVLTF. CDR3 nucleotide sequence: TGCGCCAGCAGCCTAGGAGAAATTTACTCTGGGGCCAACGTCCTGACTTTC. The entire variable domain, with the rest obtained from reference TRBV5-1 and TRBJ2-6, is as follows: KAGVTQTPRYLIKTRGQQVTLSCSPISGHRSVSWYQQTPGQGLQFLFEYFSETQRNKGNFPGRFSGRQFSNSRSEMNVSTLELGDSALYLCASSLGEIYSGANVLTFGAGSRLTVL.

This clone was seen a single time. V usage is TRBV18 and J usage is TRBJ1-1, with 8 bases matching TRBD1. The germline V gene encodes CDR1 KGHSH and CDR2 LQKENI. This CDR3 has 14 residues. V lost 5 bases, J lost 3 bases, and 5 bases stayed unmatched. The DNA of the CDR3 is TGTGCCAGCTCAACAGGGGGTCGGGACACTGAAGCTTTCTTT. Translated: CASSTGGRDTEAFF.